This T cell receptor (beta chain) was retrieved from a study of CD8+ T cells in alopecia areata. Across the whole study: Patients received oral tofacitinib, 5 to 10 mg twice daily, for moderate-to-severe alopecia areata.

As the sequencing template, cDNA was produced by extracting RNA and reverse transcribing it. Sequencing used immunoSEQ multiplex PCR; TCRdb keeps in-frame clones, though not all of them. The top ten hold about 0.48% of the sample, which has roughly 200,000 clones, roughly two fifths seen once. Treatment: oral pan-JAK inhibitor, 5-10 mg twice daily. This CDR3 is built from 12 residues. Per germline, CDR1 SQVTM and CDR2 ANQGSEA. V lost 3 bases, J lost 8 bases, and 13 bases lay in between. The TCR originated in a human donor with alopecia areata. The J gene is TRBJ1-2, the V gene TRBV29-1; D is undetermined. Sample: CD4+ T cells sorted from blood, taken between weeks 30 and 35, from a patient treated with tofacitinib. In DNA form, the CDR3 reads TGCAGCGTTGATTACACGATAGGAGGCTACACCTTC. It translates to CSVDYTIGGYTF.